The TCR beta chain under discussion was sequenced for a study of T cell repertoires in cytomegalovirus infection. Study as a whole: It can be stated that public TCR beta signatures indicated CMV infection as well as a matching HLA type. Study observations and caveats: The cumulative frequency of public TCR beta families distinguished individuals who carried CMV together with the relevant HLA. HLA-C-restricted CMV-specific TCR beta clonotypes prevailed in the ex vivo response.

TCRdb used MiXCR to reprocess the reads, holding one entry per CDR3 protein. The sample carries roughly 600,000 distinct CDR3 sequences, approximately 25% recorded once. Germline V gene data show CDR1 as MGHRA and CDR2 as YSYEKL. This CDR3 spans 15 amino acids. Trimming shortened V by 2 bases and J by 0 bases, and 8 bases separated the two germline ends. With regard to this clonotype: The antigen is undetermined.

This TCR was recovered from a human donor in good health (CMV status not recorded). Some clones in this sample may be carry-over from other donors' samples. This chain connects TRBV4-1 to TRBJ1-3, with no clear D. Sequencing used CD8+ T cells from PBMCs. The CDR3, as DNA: TGCGCCAGCAGCCAACCCCAGAGCTCTGGAAACACCATATATTTT. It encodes CASSQPQSSGNTIYF.